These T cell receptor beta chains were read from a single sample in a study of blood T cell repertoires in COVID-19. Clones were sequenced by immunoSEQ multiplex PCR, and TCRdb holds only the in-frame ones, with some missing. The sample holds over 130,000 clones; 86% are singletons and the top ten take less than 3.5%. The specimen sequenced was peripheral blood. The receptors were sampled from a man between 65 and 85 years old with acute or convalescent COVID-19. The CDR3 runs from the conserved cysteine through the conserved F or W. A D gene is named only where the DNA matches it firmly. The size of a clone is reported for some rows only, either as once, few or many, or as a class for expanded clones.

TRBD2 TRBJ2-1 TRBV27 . CASRDSGSWGKQFF TGTGCCAGCAGGGATAGCGGGTCATGGGGTAAGCAGTTCTTC
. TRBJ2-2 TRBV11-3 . CASSLGGGSNTGELFF TGTGCCAGCAGCTTAGGGGGCGGCTCGAACACCGGGGAGCTGTTTTTT
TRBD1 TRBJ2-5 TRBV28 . CASSSRDRGVETQYF TGTGCCAGCAGTTCCCGGGACAGGGGGGTAGAGACCCAGTACTTC
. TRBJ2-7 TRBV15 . CATSRERESYEQYF TGTGCCACCAGCAGAGAGAGGGAATCCTACGAGCAGTACTTC
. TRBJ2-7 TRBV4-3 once CASSQGHTNDEQYF TGCGCCAGCAGCCAAGGACATACCAACGACGAGCAGTACTTC
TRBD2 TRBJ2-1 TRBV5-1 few CASSWGTSGTYNEQFF TGCGCCAGCAGCTGGGGGACTAGCGGGACCTACAATGAGCAGTTCTTC
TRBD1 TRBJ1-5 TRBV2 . CASSELGQGTPQHF TGTGCCAGCAGTGAACTGGGACAGGGAACGCCCCAGCATTTT
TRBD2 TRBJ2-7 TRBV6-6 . CASSYGSASGRGEQYF TGTGCCAGCAGTTACGGTTCTGCTAGCGGGAGGGGAGAGCAGTACTTC
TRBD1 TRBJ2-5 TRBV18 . CASSPIGTGLSETQYF TGTGCCAGCTCACCTATCGGGACAGGGTTGTCAGAGACCCAGTACTTC
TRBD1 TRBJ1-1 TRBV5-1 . CASSSGTGKTEAFF TGCGCCAGCAGCTCGGGGACAGGGAAAACTGAAGCTTTCTTT
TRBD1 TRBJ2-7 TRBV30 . CAWKPQDRTYEQYF TGTGCCTGGAAACCCCAGGACAGGACCTACGAGCAGTACTTC
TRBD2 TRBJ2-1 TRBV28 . CATEGLLPGGGYNEQFF TGTGCCACGGAGGGATTATTACCGGGAGGGGGGTACAATGAGCAGTTCTTC
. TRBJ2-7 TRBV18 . CASSPSSYEQYF TGTGCCAGCTCACCCTCCTCCTACGAGCAGTACTTC
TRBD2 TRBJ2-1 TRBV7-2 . CASSGAGAYNEQFF TGTGCCAGCAGCGGTGCGGGAGCTTACAATGAGCAGTTCTTC
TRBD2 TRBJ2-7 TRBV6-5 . CASRGLAGMYEQYF TGTGCCAGCAGGGGACTAGCGGGCATGTACGAGCAGTACTTC
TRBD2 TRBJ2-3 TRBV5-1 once CASSLVGSGRTDTQYF TGCGCCAGCAGCTTGGTCGGTAGCGGGAGAACAGATACGCAGTATTTT
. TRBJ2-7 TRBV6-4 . CASSDSDYRDSYEQYF TGTGCCAGCAGTGACTCTGACTACAGGGACTCCTACGAGCAGTACTTC
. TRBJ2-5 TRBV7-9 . CASSLGTPEETQYF TGTGCCAGCAGCTTGGGGACACCTGAGGAGACCCAGTACTTC
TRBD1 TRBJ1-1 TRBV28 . CASRPGGQPNTEAFF TGTGCCAGCAGACCAGGGGGACAGCCGAACACTGAAGCTTTCTTT
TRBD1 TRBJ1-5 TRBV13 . CASSPGDRDWSNQPQHF TGTGCCAGCAGCCCAGGGGACAGGGATTGGAGCAATCAGCCCCAGCATTTT
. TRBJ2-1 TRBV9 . CASSSHRADSYNEQFF TGTGCCAGCAGCTCTCACAGGGCAGACTCCTACAATGAGCAGTTCTTC
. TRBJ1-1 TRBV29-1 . CSYNRVPNTEAFF TGCAGCTATAACAGGGTCCCGAACACTGAAGCTTTCTTT
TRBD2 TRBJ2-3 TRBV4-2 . CASSQELAGGTDTQYF TGTGCCAGCAGCCAGGAACTAGCGGGAGGTACAGATACGCAGTATTTT
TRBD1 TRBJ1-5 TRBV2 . CASSRDRGGQPQHF TGTGCCAGCAGCCGGGACAGGGGTGGTCAGCCCCAGCATTTT
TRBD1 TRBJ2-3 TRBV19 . CASSPQDRAPRTQYF TGTGCCAGTAGTCCCCAGGACAGGGCCCCCCGTACGCAGTATTTT
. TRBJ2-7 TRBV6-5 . CASIEGRNSYEQYF TGTGCCAGCATCGAGGGAAGAAACTCCTACGAGCAGTACTTC
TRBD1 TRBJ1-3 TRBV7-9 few CASAIGTGTAGNTIYF TGTGCCAGCGCTATAGGGACCGGGACAGCTGGAAACACCATATATTTT
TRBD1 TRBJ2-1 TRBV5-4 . CASSFSGTGVNEQFF TGTGCCAGCAGCTTTTCCGGGACAGGGGTCAATGAGCAGTTCTTC
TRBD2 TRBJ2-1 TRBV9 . CASSEPGLGLYNEQFF TGTGCCAGCAGCGAACCGGGACTAGGTCTGTACAATGAGCAGTTCTTC
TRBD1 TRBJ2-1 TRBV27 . CASRDENGPRGNEQFF TGTGCCAGCAGGGACGAGAACGGGCCCAGGGGGAATGAGCAGTTCTTC
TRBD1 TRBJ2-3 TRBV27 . CASSSGQGLRRTQYF TGTGCCAGCAGTTCCGGACAGGGTTTAAGGAGGACGCAGTATTTT
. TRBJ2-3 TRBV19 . CASSAPSAPSTDTQYF TGTGCCAGTAGTGCCCCTAGCGCCCCTAGCACAGATACGCAGTATTTT
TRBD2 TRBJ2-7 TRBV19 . CASSEREDHEQYF TGTGCCAGTAGTGAGCGGGAGGACCACGAGCAGTACTTC
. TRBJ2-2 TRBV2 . CASSRDNTGELFF TGTGCCAGCAGCCGGGATAACACCGGGGAGCTGTTTTTT
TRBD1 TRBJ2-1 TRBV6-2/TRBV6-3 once CASSTRTGLGSRNEQFF TGTGCCAGCAGTACACGGACAGGGTTGGGTAGCCGGAATGAGCAGTTCTTC
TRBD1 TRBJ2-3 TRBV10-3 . CAISEGQGATDTQYF TGTGCCATCAGTGAGGGGCAGGGGGCGACAGATACGCAGTATTTT